Sequencing of this T cell receptor (beta chain) was carried out in a study of glioma-infiltrating T cells listed by TCRdb under 2016. Regarding the research as a whole: Sequencing of TCR alpha- and beta-chain repertoires was performed on glioma tissue, on non-neoplastic brain tissue, and on matched peripheral blood mononuclear cells. To gauge divergence between tissue and blood T-cell populations, every tissue-infiltrating repertoire was compared against the peripheral blood repertoire from the same patient. Three low-grade glioma patients, under ten primary glioblastoma patients and three non-glioma patients contributing non-neoplastic brain tissue were included in the paired cohort.

For this clonotype: No cognate antigen has been identified for it. A much larger clonotype is one base distant, so this may be a read error.

The germline V gene encodes CDR1 MNHNS and CDR2 SASEGT. From the cysteine through the phenylalanine, the CDR3 covers 15 amino acids. The kept DNA is CDR3 alone, 45 bases in frame from the first base. The V end gives up 5 bases and the J end 5 bases, leaving 10 bases in the junction not matched to a gene. The iRepertoire nested amplicon-rescue multiplex PCR (arm-PCR) platform was used to amplify TCR alpha and beta CDR3 regions from RNA. For one-step reverse transcription and amplification, roughly 85-400 ng of tissue mRNA or PBMC total RNA was used as input. Following bead purification, Illumina adapters were added by a secondary multiplex PCR, and libraries between 200 and 400 bp were gel-purified. Internal 6-nucleotide barcodes were carried by the libraries and were used for demultiplexing. Sequencing of the libraries was done on an Illumina MiSeq using 2x220 or 2x250 nucleotide paired-end reads. As for how the authors treated the data: Paired reads were merged using FLASH 1.2.11 and aligned with BWA-MEM to the GRCh37 human genome, and TRA and TRB reads were then extracted. An IMGT-derived reference of cassette sequences and CDR3 motifs, with pseudogenes included, was used for V and J assignment. Reads were translated in three frames, and productive CDR3s were defined by a C…FGXG motif without stop codons. Unique combinations of V-J cassette pair and CDR3 amino acid sequence were defined as clonotypes. Reads were filtered by Hamming distance, with the threshold set by the sequence error rate of each sample in mapped regions. TCRdb handled the public reads itself, with Q25 trimming in fastp and clone calling in MiXCR, and kept productive beta chains. Entries that share a CDR3 protein sequence are merged under the most common genes and DNA. In this record, the V and J calls reflect TCRdb's handling and not the investigators' own analysis. Within this sample are roughly 200,000 distinct CDR3 sequences, with around 45% of them counted one time only. The top ten constitute roughly 5.2% of the sample.

General findings and caveats noted by the study authors: Small numbers underpinned the group comparisons: roughly 8 glioblastoma patients, three low-grade glioma patients and three non-neoplastic patients. Very few CDR3 sequences were shared between tissue and blood, attributed to high CDR3 diversity and limited sampling. VJ-independent divergence between tissue and blood was below expectation in non-neoplastic patients but above expectation in all gliomas, especially low-grade gliomas.

What was sequenced was glioma tissue, nonneoplastic brain tissue, or PBMCs (not recorded which). This clonotype was sampled from a human donor with low-grade glioma or glioblastoma, undergoing nonglioma brain surgery, or in good health (not recorded which). Rearrangement joined TRBV6-1 to TRBJ2-7; 9 nucleotides in the junction match TRBD1. The DNA sequence reads TGTGCCAGCAGTTCTCTCGGGACAGGGTACGACGAGCAGTACTTC. This translates into CASSSLGTGYDEQYF.